The present T cell receptor beta chain was sequenced within a study of blood T cell repertoires in COVID-19. Measured with immunoSEQ multiplex PCR; TCRdb has only the in-frame clones, and not every one. The table shows 90,000 to 100,000 clones, with around three quarters occurring only once. The CDR3 length is 16 residues. Germline V CDR1 and CDR2: LGHNA, YNFKEQ. V lost 5 bases, J lost 4 bases, and 20 bases lay in between. The receptor's source is an older woman in a cohort sampled during active or convalescent COVID-19. J is TRBJ2-5 and V is TRBV4-2, with D tentatively TRBD2 (7 bases). Input material: peripheral blood. The CDR3 is CASSNGGGADRETQYF. In nucleotides, the CDR3 is TGTGCCAGCAGCAACGGGGGAGGGGCGGACAGAGAGACCCAGTACTTC.